This T cell receptor beta chain was captured in a study of identical twins. This clonotype was recorded at least ten times. Germline trimming cut 5 bases from V and 5 bases from J; bases unmatched to any gene: 11. The CDR3 loop spans 15 amino acids. TCRdb re-derived calls from the 5' RACE reads in MiXCR, one entry per CDR3 protein. The table includes roughly 470,000 distinct CDR3 sequences, around an eighth detected once. In addition, the sample was reused for a study of yellow fever vaccine responses in identical twins.

The chain has TRBV12-3 or TRBV12-4 and TRBJ2-7; 8 bases align to TRBD1. The sequenced sample consisted of CD4+ T cells sorted from blood. The receptor comes from a woman aged 18-29 years in good health. This CDR3 reads CASSRMVGGQDEQYF. The DNA for the CDR3 is TGTGCCAGCAGTCGGATGGTTGGGGGACAGGACGAGCAGTACTTC.